This TCR beta chain was sequenced during a study of immune characteristics of hereditary and idiopathic chronic pancreatitis. For the wider study: The study profiled local pancreatic immune cells and TCRbeta repertoires in hereditary and idiopathic chronic pancreatitis compared with control organ donor pancreases. TCRbeta sequencing was performed on 4 or 5 control pancreases, under ten hereditary chronic pancreatitis pancreases and roughly six idiopathic chronic pancreatitis pancreases. The gDNA-based approach was selected because the approach required minimal in vitro experimental manipulation of T cells infiltrating the pancreas. Study-level results and caveats: Compared with controls, both chronic pancreatitis groups had significantly higher TCRbeta repertoire diversity and lower clonality. Because patient tissue could be obtained only at the time of TPIAT, immune findings may have been influenced by differences in disease duration. Among 13 chronic pancreatitis patients, higher numbers of productive TCR rearrangements went along with higher disease severity scores, showing a positive correlation. The study did not include chronic pancreatitis caused by alcohol use. Differences in Vbeta-Jbeta gene family usage, including TRBV10, TRBV19, TRBV23 and TRBV5, were found between hereditary and idiopathic chronic pancreatitis.

This clone has only a few counts. The clone's antigen remains unknown. No qualities accompany the bases; no much larger clone lies one base away. Chronic pancreatitis pancreas tissue came from patients undergoing total pancreatectomy with islet autotransplantation (TPIAT). No known history of diabetes was present in the included chronic pancreatitis patients. For TCRbeta sequencing, genomic DNA was extracted directly from bulk pancreas tissue without sorting T cells. Pancreas tissues from patients and organ donors were collected consecutively at two US centers. The germline V gene (reference sequence) yields LNHDA for CDR1 and SQIVND for CDR2. Clipping removes 7 bases from V and 11 bases from J, with 11 as the unmatched junction base count. The CDR3 starts with the cysteine, ends with the phenylalanine, and has 14 residues. Kept here is only the CDR3 DNA, which spans 42 bases and is read in frame from base 1.

To prepare the library, the immunoSEQ multiplex PCR assay was applied. The TCRbeta CDR3 region and neighboring sequences were amplified from pancreatic genomic DNA and then sequenced. Per the authors' processing: Repertoire diversity was assessed as a mean normalized Shannon-Wiener index, together with productive clonality and counts of productive rearrangements. Control and chronic pancreatitis repertoire metrics were compared by means of the nonparametric Mann-Whitney U test. Shared clonotypes were defined as CDR3beta sequences with identical amino acid composition and length across subjects. Drawn from immuneACCESS, this table holds only the in-frame rearrangements with V and J called that TCRdb kept. Clones are partly lost; checked studies trace under half to an unresolved V gene and leave the rest unexplained. V and J calls and clone size are given by that table; D and trimming were obtained from the DNA. Here the sample has about 14,000 clones; less than 75% occur a single time. Approximately 15% of the sample belongs to the ten largest clones.

This chain joins TRBV19 to TRBJ2-1, with TRBD1 matching 10 junction bases. This TCR derives from a human donor with chronic pancreatitis. The sequencing sample was made of pancreas tissue with hereditary chronic pancreatitis. The CDR3 corresponds to CASTSWTGGRQQFF. The nucleotide sequence reads as follows: TGTGCCAGTACTTCCTGGACAGGGGGTAGGCAGCAGTTCTTC.